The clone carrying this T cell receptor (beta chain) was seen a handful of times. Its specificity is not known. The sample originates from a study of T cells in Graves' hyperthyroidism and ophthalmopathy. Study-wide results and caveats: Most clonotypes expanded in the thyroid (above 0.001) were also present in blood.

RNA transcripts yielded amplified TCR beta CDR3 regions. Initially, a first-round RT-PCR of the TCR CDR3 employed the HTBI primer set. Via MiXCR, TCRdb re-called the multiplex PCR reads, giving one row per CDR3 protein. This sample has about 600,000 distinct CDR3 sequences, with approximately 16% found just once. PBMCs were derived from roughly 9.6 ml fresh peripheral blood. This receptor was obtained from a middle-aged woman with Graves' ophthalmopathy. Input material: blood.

The CDR3 here is CSARPQTNEKLFF. The CDR3 DNA is TGCAGTGCTAGACCACAGACAAATGAAAAACTGTTTTTT. The chain couples TRBV20-1 to TRBJ1-4, with no clear D. The germline V gene encodes CDR1 DFQATT and CDR2 SNEGSKA (reference sequence). The CDR3 contains 13 residues. The V end was cut by 2 bases, the J end by 5 bases, with 9 bases between.